The entry below gives a single T cell receptor (beta chain) sequence along with its context. Its antigen is not known. A much larger clone differs by one base, so this may be a read error. This specimen comes from a study of T cells in Graves' hyperthyroidism and ophthalmopathy. There were TCR beta CDR3 regions amplified from RNA transcripts. The study used the HTBI primer set for a first-round RT-PCR of the TCR CDR3. TCRdb re-called the multiplex PCR reads through MiXCR, storing one row per CDR3 protein. The sample has 700,000 or so distinct CDR3 sequences, roughly 15% seen once. Study-wide results and caveats: Ophthalmopathy, which appeared later, was predicted by the model a median 6.5 months before onset.

Pregnant or lactating patients were excluded, as were those with uncontrolled infection or other autoimmune disease. PBMCs were obtained from 9 to 10 ml fresh peripheral blood. This TCR came from a woman in her fifties or sixties with Graves' ophthalmopathy. Sequencing was performed on blood.

The DNA for the CDR3 is TGTGCCAGCAGCTCAGCCCGCGGACAGTCTTACAATGAGCGGTTCTTC. Its protein is CASSSARGQSYNERFF. The chain combines TRBV11-2 with TRBJ2-1; D may be TRBD1 (6 bases). Germline V gene data show CDR1 as SGHAT and CDR2 as FQNNGV. The CDR3 runs to 16 residues.